This TCR beta chain is from a study of T cell repertoires in cytomegalovirus infection. About the research overall: Both recently identified HLA-C-restricted and well-studied HLA-B-restricted CMV epitopes were used in the study.

In the case of this clonotype: Its matching antigen is unknown.

TCRdb redid the calling of the reads with MiXCR, one entry per CDR3 protein. This sample yields around 77,000 distinct CDR3 sequences, of which 20% are seen a single time; approximately 68% belongs to the top ten. The study's findings and limits: CMV-specific HLA-C-restricted TCR beta clonotypes dominated the ex vivo response.

The V gene lost 5 bases and the J gene lost 0 bases, with 12 bases spanning the gap. From germline, CDR1 is SGHVT and CDR2 SQSDAQ. CDR3 length: 15 amino acids. This TCR derives from a human donor in good health (CMV status not recorded). Some clones in this sample may be carry-over from other donors' samples. The chain links TRBV7-4 to TRBJ2-3; D may be TRBD1 or TRBD2 (5 bases each). Specimen: CD8+ T cells from cultured PBMCs, collected from culture after CMV antigen stimulation. The CDR3 loop reads CASSPRGASTDTQYF. CDR3 nucleotide sequence: TGTGCCAGCAGCCCTCGAGGGGCTAGCACAGATACGCAGTATTTT.